This entry lists 29 T cell receptor beta chains sequenced from one sample in a study of T cell responses to AZD1222 COVID-19 vaccine. Assay: immunoSEQ multiplex PCR; the TCRdb copy retains only in-frame clones and omits some. The sample yields about 55,000 clones, 70% to 90% seen once. The starting material was peripheral blood, obtained on day 0 of AZD1222 vaccination. The receptors shown here come from an adult in good health.

This chain connects TRBV7-2 to TRBJ1-4, with unresolved D. V gave up 0 bases and J gave up 2 bases, with 7 bases separating them. This CDR3 contains 15 residues. From germline, CDR1 is SGHTA and CDR2 FQGNSA. The CDR3 bases are TGTGCCAGCAGCTTAGCGGCAGCCACTAATGAAAAACTGTTTTTT. Translation gives CASSLAAATNEKLFF.

This rearrangement joins TRBV7-2 to TRBJ2-7, with D tentatively TRBD1 or TRBD2 (5 bases each). V was pared by 6 bases and J by 0 bases, with 15 bases between. The CDR3 consists of 15 residues. Germline loops: CDR1 SGHTA, CDR2 FQGNSA. This chain's CDR3 is CASSRRDASSYEQYF. CDR3 bases: TGTGCCAGCAGTCGTCGGGACGCGAGCTCCTACGAGCAGTACTTC.

Written as DNA, the CDR3 is TGTGCCAGCACAAACACCCTCCAAGAGACCCAGTACTTC. Its translation: CASTNTLQETQYF. J is TRBJ2-5 and V is TRBV25-1; the D is unclear. This CDR3 is built from 13 residues. The V end was cut by 7 bases, the J end by 1 base, with 10 bases between. Per germline, CDR1 MGHDK and CDR2 SYGVNS. The full variable domain, rest sourced from reference TRBV25-1 and TRBJ2-5, is EADIYQTPRYLVIGTGKKITLECSQTMGHDKMYWYQQDPGMELHLIHYSYGVNSTEKGDLSSESTVSRIRTEHFPLTLESARPSHTSQYLCASTNTLQETQYFGPGTRLLVL.

The chain is built from TRBV7-8 and TRBJ2-7; D possibly corresponds to TRBD1 (5 bases). The length of the CDR3 is 15 residues. Trimming stripped 4 bases from V and 1 base from J, with 14 bases between. The V gene's germline CDR1 is SGHVS and CDR2 FQNEAQ. CDR3 bases: TGTGCCAGCAGCTCCCGTTGGGGCTCTTCCTACGAGCAGTACTTC. This gives the protein CASSSRWGSSYEQYF.

This chain links TRBV9 with TRBJ1-1; D gene unclear. CDR1 and CDR2 (germline): SGDLS, YYNGEE. Trimming took 4 bases from V and 1 from J, leaving 11 bases between them. The CDR3 spans 14 residues. The CDR3 region is CASSPRSANTEAFF. In nucleotides, the CDR3 is TGTGCCAGCAGCCCTCGGAGCGCGAACACTGAAGCTTTCTTT.

The chain uses TRBV5-1 and TRBJ1-1, with no clear D. The V gene's germline CDR1 is SGHRS and CDR2 YFSETQ. This CDR3 has 11 amino acids. Trimming removed 2 bases at V and 2 bases at J, with 1 base between. Here the CDR3 reads CASSFNTEAFF. The CDR3 coding sequence is TGCGCCAGCAGCTTTAACACTGAAGCTTTCTTT.

This chain uses TRBV30 with TRBJ1-1; D remains unclear. Germline V gene lookup returns CDR1 GTSNPN and CDR2 SVGIG (reference sequence). V lost 7 bases and J lost 2, with 8 bases in between. This CDR3 spans 11 amino acids. The chain's CDR3 is CASDPNTEAFF. CDR3 nucleotide sequence: TGTGCCTCGGACCCAAACACTGAAGCTTTCTTT.

This chain connects TRBV18 to TRBJ2-5; D unclear. CDR3 length: 13 amino acids. Germline V gene data show CDR1 as KGHSH and CDR2 as LQKENI. V was clipped by 5 bases and J by 2 bases, with 9 bases between them. CDR3 protein: CASSGVQQETQYF. CDR3 DNA: TGTGCCAGCTCAGGGGTACAGCAAGAGACCCAGTACTTC.

This rearrangement joins TRBV10-3 to TRBJ1-1, with 7 nucleotides matching TRBD1. The germline CDR1 and CDR2 sequences are ENHRY and SYGVKD. With V trimmed by 4 bases and J by 4 bases, 9 bases remained unmatched. The CDR3 extends over 15 amino acids. The CDR3 here is CAISGDRVGGTEAFF. The CDR3, as DNA: TGTGCCATCAGTGGCGACAGGGTTGGGGGCACTGAAGCTTTCTTT.

The CDR3 loop is CATSLRGGGVGELFF. In DNA form, the CDR3 reads TGTGCCACCAGCTTGCGGGGAGGGGGTGTAGGGGAGCTGTTTTTT. The chain links TRBV15 to TRBJ2-2, with D perhaps matching TRBD2 (7 bases). The V gene's germline CDR1 is LNHNV and CDR2 YYDKDF (reference sequence). The V end lost 5 bases, the J end lost 8 bases, and 18 bases lay between the germline ends. The CDR3 is 15 residues long.

This chain connects TRBV9 to TRBJ2-6, with D uncertain. CDR3 length: 16 amino acids. The ends were cut back, 0 bases at V and 2 bases at J, with 9 bases in the middle. Germline V gene lookup returns CDR1 SGDLS and CDR2 YYNGEE. The CDR3, as DNA: TGTGCCAGCAGCGTAGTTGGGGATCCTGGGGCCAACGTCCTGACTTTC. Translation gives CASSVVGDPGANVLTF.

The V gene is TRBV7-8, the J gene TRBJ2-1; 8 positions match TRBD2. This CDR3 comprises 16 residues. V dropped 2 bases and J dropped 0; count of bases not matched to a gene: 3. Germline lookup yields CDR1 SGHVS and CDR2 FQNEAQ. CDR3 in DNA: TGTGCCAGCAGCTTACGGGGGGGGAGCTCCTACAATGAGCAGTTCTTC. Translated: CASSLRGGSSYNEQFF.

This chain links TRBV12-3 or TRBV12-4 with TRBJ2-3, with TRBD2 as a possible D gene (6 bases). This CDR3 region has 13 residues. V dropped 3 bases and J dropped 6 bases, with 10 bases sitting between them. In DNA form, the CDR3 reads TGTGCCAGCAGTTTCGTCGCGGGGGATACGCAGTATTTT. This encodes CASSFVAGDTQYF.

The gene calls are TRBV27 and TRBJ2-3; the match to TRBD2 covers 9 bases. Trimming at V came to 5 bases and at J to 3 bases, leaving 6 bases not matched to a gene. The CDR3 has 15 residues. Germline CDR1 is MNHEY and CDR2 is SMNVEV (reference sequence). The DNA of the CDR3 is TGTGCCAGCAGTCCCCCGGGACTAGCAACAGATACGCAGTATTTT. This sequence encodes CASSPPGLATDTQYF.

The chain joins TRBV11-1 to TRBJ2-1; D not certain. There are 13 residues in the CDR3. CDR1 SGHAT and CDR2 FQDESV come from the germline V gene (reference sequence). Trimming pared 6 bases from V and 1 base from J, leaving 7 bases between. The CDR3 bases are TGTGCCAGCAGGCTAGTATCCTACAATGAGCAGTTCTTC. Amino acids: CASRLVSYNEQFF.

V is TRBV7-9 and J is TRBJ2-7; 11 bases align to TRBD2. Germline CDR1 reads SEHNR; CDR2 reads FQNEAQ (reference sequence). Trimming took 2 bases from V and 5 from J; bases not matched to a gene: 5. CDR3 length: 15 residues. The CDR3 here is CASSLYSGGAHEQYF. In DNA form, the CDR3 reads TGTGCCAGCAGCTTATATAGCGGGGGGGCCCACGAGCAGTACTTC.

This rearrangement joins TRBV7-9 to TRBJ2-4; 7 bases line up with TRBD1. Germline V gene lookup returns CDR1 SEHNR and CDR2 FQNEAQ (reference sequence). The CDR3 is 16 residues long. The V and J ends lost 5 bases and 1 base, in that order; junction bases with no gene match: 8. The CDR3 spells CASSAPDRDAKNIQYF. Here the CDR3 DNA reads TGTGCCAGCAGCGCCCCTGACAGGGATGCCAAAAACATTCAGTACTTC.

This rearrangement joins TRBV6-5 to TRBJ1-1, with TRBD1 identical over 8 bases. The CDR3 is made up of 16 amino acids. Germline V CDR1 and CDR2: MNHEY, SVGAGI. Germline trimming cut 3 bases from V and 1 base from J; bases unmatched to any gene: 7. The CDR3 protein is CASSYDSGTGNTEAFF. CDR3 in DNA: TGTGCCAGCAGTTATGACTCCGGGACAGGGAACACTGAAGCTTTCTTT.

The chain links TRBV4-1 to TRBJ1-6, with 8 bases identical to TRBD1. CDR1 is MGHRA and CDR2 is YSYEKL in the germline V gene. The length of the CDR3 is 15 residues. V lost 2 bases, J lost 9 bases, and 6 bases stayed unmatched. This CDR3 is CASSQTGGIISPLHF. DNA of the CDR3: TGCGCCAGCAGCCAAACAGGGGGTATAATTTCACCCCTCCACTTT.

This clone was counted a single time. The chain employs TRBV4-1 and TRBJ2-6, with D perhaps matching TRBD2 (6 bases). There are 16 residues in the CDR3. Trimming stripped 1 base from V and 2 bases from J, with 9 bases between. The V gene's germline CDR1 is MGHRA and CDR2 YSYEKL. The CDR3 region has the DNA TGCGCCAGCAGCCAAGTGGGGGGAGCTGGGGCCAACGTCCTGACTTTC. Its protein is CASSQVGGAGANVLTF.

The chain is built from TRBV6-2 or TRBV6-3 and TRBJ1-6, with D unresolved. This CDR3 has 15 amino acids. V lost 5 bases, J lost 7 bases, and 15 bases lay in between. CDR1 and CDR2 from the germline V gene are MNHEY and SVGEGT. CDR3: CASSTGSTGNSPLHF. The CDR3 DNA sequence: TGTGCCAGCAGTACCGGTTCGACGGGCAATTCACCCCTCCACTTT.

This chain connects TRBV4-1 to TRBJ2-1; 14 bases are a match to TRBD2. The CDR3 spans 17 residues. With V trimmed by 4 bases and J by 6 bases, 8 bases remained unmatched. The germline CDR1 and CDR2 sequences are MGHRA and YSYEKL. The CDR3 DNA reads as TGCGCCAGCAGCCGAGGACTAGCGGGGGGTCCCCGCAATGAGCAGTTCTTC. Encoded protein: CASSRGLAGGPRNEQFF.

The CDR3: CASSIPGAGTGELFF. In nucleotides, the CDR3 is TGTGCCAGTAGTATCCCGGGGGCAGGGACCGGGGAGCTGTTTTTT. The J gene is TRBJ2-2, the V gene TRBV19; D is possibly TRBD1 or TRBD2 (6 bases each). Germline CDR1 reads LNHDA; CDR2 reads SQIVND (reference sequence). CDR3 length: 15 residues. V was trimmed by 3 bases and J by 5 bases, leaving 13 bases between them. Supplemented by reference TRBV19 and TRBJ2-2, the full variable domain reads DGGITQSPKYLFRKEGQNVTLSCEQNLNHDAMYWYRQDPGQGLRLIYYSQIVNDFQKGDIAEGYSVSREKKESFPLTVTSAQKNPTAFYLCASSIPGAGTGELFFGEGSRLTVL.

This clone was picked up one time. The V call is TRBV5-8, the J call TRBJ2-7; 8 bases align to TRBD1. Per germline, CDR1 SGHTS and CDR2 YDEGEE. V gave up 4 bases and J gave up 0 bases; unmatched junction bases: 6. The CDR3 totals 15 residues. CDR3 nucleotides: TGTGCCAGCAGCCGGGGACAGGCGAGCTCCTACGAGCAGTACTTC. Its translation: CASSRGQASSYEQYF.

The V gene is TRBV5-1, the J gene TRBJ1-4, with a possible D match to TRBD1 (5 bases). From germline, CDR1 is SGHRS and CDR2 YFSETQ. V was clipped by 3 bases and J by 5 bases, with 11 bases between them. This CDR3 spans 14 amino acids. The CDR3 here is CASSSGTNNEKLFF. CDR3 bases: TGCGCCAGCAGCTCCGGGACTAACAATGAAAAACTGTTTTTT.

The rearrangement uses TRBV11-2 and TRBJ1-1, with D unclear. The germline V gene encodes CDR1 SGHAT and CDR2 FQNNGV. Trimming left V 2 bases short and J 5 bases short, with 12 bases between. The CDR3 runs 14 residues. The CDR3, as DNA: TGTGCCAGCAGCTTACGGGCGGCCGAGACTGAAGCTTTCTTT. Amino acids: CASSLRAAETEAFF.

The rearrangement joins TRBV28 to TRBJ2-1; D is possibly TRBD1 or TRBD2 (5 bases each). V lost 2 bases and J 7 bases, leaving 21 bases between the germline ends. This CDR3 is built from 17 residues. CDR1 is MDHEN and CDR2 is SYDVKM in the germline V gene. CDR3 residues: CASSLPGRSGGMNEQFF. CDR3 DNA sequence: TGTGCCAGCAGTTTACCGGGGCGGTCGGGTGGTATGAATGAGCAGTTCTTC.

The chain joins TRBV15 to TRBJ2-5; D is unresolved. Germline CDR1 is LNHNV and CDR2 is YYDKDF (reference sequence). The CDR3 loop spans 16 amino acids. Deletions cut 0 bases from V and 4 bases from J, with 15 bases between. The CDR3 bases are TGTGCCACCAGCAGAGATCAAGTAAGAATGTTAGAGACCCAGTACTTC. It encodes CATSRDQVRMLETQYF.

Concerning this clone itself: At one end the junction does not follow the germline gene, possibly because of a read error. The genes are TRBV7-9 and TRBJ2-1; D not certain. There are 10 residues in the CDR3. CDR1 SEHNR and CDR2 FQNEAQ come from the germline V gene (reference sequence). The CDR3 DNA reads as TGTGCCAGCAGTCTAGGCGACGAGGTCTTC. Protein sequence: CASSLGDEVF.